This TCR beta chain was obtained from a study of monozygotic twins with inflammatory bowel disease. Broader study findings: Treatment differences in immunosuppression may have added variability to the repertoires of patients. Whereas healthy co-twins had higher TCRbeta diversity (inverse Simpson), IBD patients had lower diversity. Repertoire similarity did not differ between concordant and discordant twins, possibly owing to limited power.

Turning to this clonotype: Its antigen remains unknown.

The authors made each sample's cDNA in eight separate reactions. TCRdb reprocessed the 5' RACE reads and reports one entry per CDR3 protein, with no DNA. This listing includes 150,000 to 200,000 distinct CDR3 sequences. The receptor's source is a human donor with ulcerative colitis or Crohn's disease, or a healthy co-twin of an affected twin (not recorded which). The specimen sequenced was blood.

The CDR3 spells CASSQEAGPRINEQFF. The V and J genes are TRBV4-2 and TRBJ2-1; the TCRdb call, TRBD2, lacks DNA for checking. CDR3 length: 16 residues. Germline loops: CDR1 LGHNA, CDR2 YNFKEQ.